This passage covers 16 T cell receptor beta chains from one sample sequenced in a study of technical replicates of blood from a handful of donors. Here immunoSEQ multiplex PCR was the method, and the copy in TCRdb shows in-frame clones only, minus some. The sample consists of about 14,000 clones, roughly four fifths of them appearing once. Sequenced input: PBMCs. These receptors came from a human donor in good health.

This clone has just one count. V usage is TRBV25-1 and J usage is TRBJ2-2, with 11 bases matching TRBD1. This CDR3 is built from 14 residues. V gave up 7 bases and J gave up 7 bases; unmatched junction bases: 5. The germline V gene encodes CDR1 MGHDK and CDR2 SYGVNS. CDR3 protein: CASTGTGGLGELFF. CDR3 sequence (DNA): TGTGCCAGCACCGGGACAGGGGGACTCGGGGAGCTGTTTTTT.

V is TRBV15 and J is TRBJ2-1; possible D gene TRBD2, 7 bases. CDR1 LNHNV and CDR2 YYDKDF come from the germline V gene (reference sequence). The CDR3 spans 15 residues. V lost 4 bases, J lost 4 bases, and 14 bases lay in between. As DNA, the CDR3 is TGTGCCACCAGCAAGGGGCGGGGGCGATACAATGAGCAGTTCTTC. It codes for CATSKGRGRYNEQFF.

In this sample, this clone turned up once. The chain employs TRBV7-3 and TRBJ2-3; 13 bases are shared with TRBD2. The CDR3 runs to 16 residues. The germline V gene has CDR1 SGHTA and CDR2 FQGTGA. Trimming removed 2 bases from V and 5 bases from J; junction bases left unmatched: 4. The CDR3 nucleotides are TGTGCCAGCAGCTTAGGACTAGCGGGAGAGGGAGATACGCAGTATTTT. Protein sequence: CASSLGLAGEGDTQYF.

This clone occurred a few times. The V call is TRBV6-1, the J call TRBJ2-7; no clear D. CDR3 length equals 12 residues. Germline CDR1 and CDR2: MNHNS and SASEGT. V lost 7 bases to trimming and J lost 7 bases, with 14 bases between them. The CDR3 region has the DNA TGTGCCAGCACTCCCTCAGTGAGGGAGCAGTACTTC. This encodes CASTPSVREQYF.

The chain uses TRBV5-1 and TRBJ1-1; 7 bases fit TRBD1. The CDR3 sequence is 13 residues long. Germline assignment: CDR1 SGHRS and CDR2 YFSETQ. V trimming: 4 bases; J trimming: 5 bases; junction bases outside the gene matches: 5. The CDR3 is CASSEGANTEAFF. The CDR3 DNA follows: TGCGCCAGCAGCGAGGGGGCGAATACTGAAGCTTTCTTT.

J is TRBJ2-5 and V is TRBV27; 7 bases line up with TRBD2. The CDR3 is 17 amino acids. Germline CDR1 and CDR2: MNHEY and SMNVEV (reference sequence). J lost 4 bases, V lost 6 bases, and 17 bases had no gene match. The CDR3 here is CASSHRTSWTRVETQYF. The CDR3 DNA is TGTGCCAGCAGCCACCGAACCTCCTGGACTAGGGTAGAGACCCAGTACTTC.

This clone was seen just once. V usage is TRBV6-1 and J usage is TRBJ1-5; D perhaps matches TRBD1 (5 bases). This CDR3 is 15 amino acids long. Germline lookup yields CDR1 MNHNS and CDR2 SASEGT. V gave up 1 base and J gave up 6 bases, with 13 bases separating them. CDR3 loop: CASSEDSQGFQPQHF. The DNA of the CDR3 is TGTGCCAGCAGTGAAGATAGTCAGGGATTTCAGCCCCAGCATTTT.

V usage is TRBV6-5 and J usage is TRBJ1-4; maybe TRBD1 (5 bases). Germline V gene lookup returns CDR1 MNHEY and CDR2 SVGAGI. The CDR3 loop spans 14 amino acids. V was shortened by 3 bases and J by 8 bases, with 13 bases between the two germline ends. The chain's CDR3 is CASSYVQGWEKLFF. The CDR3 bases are TGTGCCAGCAGTTATGTCCAGGGTTGGGAAAAACTGTTTTTT.

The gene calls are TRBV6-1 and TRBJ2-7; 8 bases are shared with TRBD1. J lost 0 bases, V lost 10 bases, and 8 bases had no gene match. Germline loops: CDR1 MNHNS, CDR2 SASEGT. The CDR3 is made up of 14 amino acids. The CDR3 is CANGTGLSSYEQYF. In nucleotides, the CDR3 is TGTGCCAACGGGACAGGACTAAGCTCCTACGAGCAGTACTTC.

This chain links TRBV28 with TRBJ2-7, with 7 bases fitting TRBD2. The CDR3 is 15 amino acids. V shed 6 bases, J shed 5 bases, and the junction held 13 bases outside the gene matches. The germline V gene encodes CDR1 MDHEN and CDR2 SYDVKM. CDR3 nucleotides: TGTGCCAGCAGCCTACCTAGCGGCGGAAAGGACGAGCAGTACTTC. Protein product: CASSLPSGGKDEQYF.

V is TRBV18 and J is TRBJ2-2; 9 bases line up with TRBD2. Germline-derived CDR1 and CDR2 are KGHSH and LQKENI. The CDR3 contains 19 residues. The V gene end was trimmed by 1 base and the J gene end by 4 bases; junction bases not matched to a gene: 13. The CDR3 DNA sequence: TGTGCCAGCTCACCACAAGCCAGGGCGCTAGCGGGATCCACCGGGGAGCTGTTTTTT. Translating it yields CASSPQARALAGSTGELFF.

The CDR3 sequence is CASSGGGSLSYNEQFF. In DNA, the CDR3 is TGTGCCAGCAGTGGCGGTGGGTCTCTCTCCTACAATGAGCAGTTCTTC. This chain links TRBV6-1 with TRBJ2-1; D remains ambiguous. This CDR3 comprises 16 residues. The germline V gene has CDR1 MNHNS and CDR2 SASEGT. Trimming stripped 4 bases from V and 0 bases from J, with 13 bases between.

DNA for the CDR3: TGTGCCAGCAGCGTACAGGGACAGGGAAATGAAAAACTGTTTTTT. It specifies CASSVQGQGNEKLFF. The genes are TRBV7-9 and TRBJ1-4, with 9 bases lining up with TRBD1. Germline V gene data show CDR1 as SEHNR and CDR2 as FQNEAQ (reference sequence). V shed 5 bases, J shed 5 bases, and the junction held 6 bases outside the gene matches. The CDR3 runs to 15 residues.

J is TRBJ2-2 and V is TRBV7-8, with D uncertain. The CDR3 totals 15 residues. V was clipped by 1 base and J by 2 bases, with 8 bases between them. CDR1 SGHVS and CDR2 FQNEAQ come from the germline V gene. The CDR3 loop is CASSLVSLNTGELFF. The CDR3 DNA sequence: TGTGCCAGCAGCTTAGTTTCCCTAAACACCGGGGAGCTGTTTTTT. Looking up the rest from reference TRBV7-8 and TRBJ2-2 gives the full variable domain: GAGVSQSPRYKVAKRGQDVALRCDPISGHVSLFWYQQALGQGPEFLTYFQNEAQLDKSGLPSDRFFAERPEGSVSTLKIQRTQQEDSAVYLCASSLVSLNTGELFFGEGSRLTVL.

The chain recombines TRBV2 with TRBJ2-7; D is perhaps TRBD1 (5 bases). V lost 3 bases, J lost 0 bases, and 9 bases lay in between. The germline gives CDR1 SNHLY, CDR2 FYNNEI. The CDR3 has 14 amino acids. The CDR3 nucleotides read TGTGCCAGCAGTGACGCAGGGAACTCCTACGAGCAGTACTTC. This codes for CASSDAGNSYEQYF. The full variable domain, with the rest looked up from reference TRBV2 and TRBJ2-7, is EPEVTQTPSHQVTQMGQEVILRCVPISNHLYFYWYRQILGQKVEFLVSFYNNEISEKSEIFDDQFSVERPDGSNFTLKIRSTKLEDSAMYFCASSDAGNSYEQYFGPGTRLTVT.

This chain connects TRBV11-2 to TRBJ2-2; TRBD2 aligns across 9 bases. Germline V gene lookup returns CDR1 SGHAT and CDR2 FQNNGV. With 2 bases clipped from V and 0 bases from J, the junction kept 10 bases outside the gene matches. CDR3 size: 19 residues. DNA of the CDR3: TGTGCCAGCAGCTTACCTCTCCTAGCGGGGTTCGCGAACACCGGGGAGCTGTTTTTT. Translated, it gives CASSLPLLAGFANTGELFF.